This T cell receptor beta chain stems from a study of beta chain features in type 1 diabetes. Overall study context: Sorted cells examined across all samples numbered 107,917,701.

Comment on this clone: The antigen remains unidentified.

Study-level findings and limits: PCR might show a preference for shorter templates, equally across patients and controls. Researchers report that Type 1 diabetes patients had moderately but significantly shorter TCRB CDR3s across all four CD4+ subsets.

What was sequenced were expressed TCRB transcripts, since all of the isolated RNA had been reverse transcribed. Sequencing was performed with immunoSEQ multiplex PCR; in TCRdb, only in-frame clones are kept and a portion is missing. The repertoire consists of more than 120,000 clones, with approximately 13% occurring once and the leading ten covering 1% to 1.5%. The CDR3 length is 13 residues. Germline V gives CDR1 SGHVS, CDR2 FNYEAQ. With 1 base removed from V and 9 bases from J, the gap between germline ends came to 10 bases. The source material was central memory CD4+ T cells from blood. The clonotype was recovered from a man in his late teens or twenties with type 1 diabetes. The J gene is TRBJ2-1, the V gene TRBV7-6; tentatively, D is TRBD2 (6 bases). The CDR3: CASSLVGRGEQFF. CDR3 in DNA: TGTGCCAGCAGCTTAGTTGGGCGGGGTGAGCAGTTCTTC.